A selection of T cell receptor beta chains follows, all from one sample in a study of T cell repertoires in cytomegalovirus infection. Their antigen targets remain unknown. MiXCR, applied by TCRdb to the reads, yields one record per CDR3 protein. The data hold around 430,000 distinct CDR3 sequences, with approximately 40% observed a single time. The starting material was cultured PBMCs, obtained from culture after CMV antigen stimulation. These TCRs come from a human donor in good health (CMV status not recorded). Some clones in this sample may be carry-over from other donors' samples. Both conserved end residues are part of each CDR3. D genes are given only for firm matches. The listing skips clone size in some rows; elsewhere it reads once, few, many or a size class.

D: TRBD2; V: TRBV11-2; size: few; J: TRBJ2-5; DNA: TGTGCCAGCAGCAAGCGAGGGACTAGCGGGAGTGAGACCCAGTACTTC; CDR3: CASSKRGTSGSETQYF
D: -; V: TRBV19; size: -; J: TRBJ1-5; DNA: TGTGCCAGTAATGGCCTTGGCAATCAGCCCCAGCATTTT; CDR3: CASNGLGNQPQHF
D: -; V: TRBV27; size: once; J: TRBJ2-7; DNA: TGTGCCAGCAGTCCGGGTCTCATCCACGAGCAGTACTTC; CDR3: CASSPGLIHEQYF
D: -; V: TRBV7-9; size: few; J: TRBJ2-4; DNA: TGTGCCAGCACCAACACGGAGGGCATTCAGTACTTC; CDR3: CASTNTEGIQYF
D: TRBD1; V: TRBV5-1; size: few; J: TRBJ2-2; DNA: TGCGCCAGCAGCGCGATGGGACAGCCGAACACCGGGGAGCTGTTTTTT; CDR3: CASSAMGQPNTGELFF
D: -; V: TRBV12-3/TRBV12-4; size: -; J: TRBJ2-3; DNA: TGTGCCAGCAGTCTGCGGCAGGGGCCTCGCACAGATACGCAGTATTTT; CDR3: CASSLRQGPRTDTQYF
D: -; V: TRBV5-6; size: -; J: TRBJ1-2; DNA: TGTGCCAGCAGCTTTTATGGGACGAGTAACTATGGCTACACCTTC; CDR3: CASSFYGTSNYGYTF
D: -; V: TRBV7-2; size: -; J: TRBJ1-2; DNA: TGTGCCAGCCGGGGCAGGGGTACCTATGGCTACACCTTC; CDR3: CASRGRGTYGYTF
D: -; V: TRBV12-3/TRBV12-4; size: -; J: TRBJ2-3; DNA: TGTGCCAGCAAGTCCCAATACACAGATACGCAGTATTTT; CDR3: CASKSQYTDTQYF
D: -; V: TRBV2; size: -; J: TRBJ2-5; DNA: TGTGCCACCAGAGCGGACCACCAAGAGACCCAGTACTTC; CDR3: CATRADHQETQYF
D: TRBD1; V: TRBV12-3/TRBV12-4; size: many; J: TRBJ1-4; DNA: TGTGCCAGCAGCTCCGACAGGGTGACTAATGAAAAACTGTTTTTT; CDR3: CASSSDRVTNEKLFF
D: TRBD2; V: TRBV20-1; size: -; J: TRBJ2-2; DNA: TGCAGTGCTAGTCAAGCGGGAGGGCCTCACGGGGAGCTGTTTTTT; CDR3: CSASQAGGPHGELFF
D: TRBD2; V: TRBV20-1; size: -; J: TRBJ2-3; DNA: TGCAGTGCTAGAACTAGCGGGGAGGGGACAGATACGCAGTATTTT; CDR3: CSARTSGEGTDTQYF
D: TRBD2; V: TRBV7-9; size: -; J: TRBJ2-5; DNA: TGTGCCAGCAGCCAAAGCGGGAGAGCGGAGACCCAGTACTTC; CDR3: CASSQSGRAETQYF
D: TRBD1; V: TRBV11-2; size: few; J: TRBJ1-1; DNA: TGTGCCAGCAGCCGCATGGACAGGGGCGGAACTGAAGCTTTCTTT; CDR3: CASSRMDRGGTEAFF
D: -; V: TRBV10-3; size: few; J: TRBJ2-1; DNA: TGTGCCATCAGGACAACCTACAATGAGCAGTTCTTC; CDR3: CAIRTTYNEQFF
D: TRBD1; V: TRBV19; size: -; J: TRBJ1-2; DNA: TGTGCCAGTAGTATCGGACAGGGAGGCTATGGCTACACCTTC; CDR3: CASSIGQGGYGYTF
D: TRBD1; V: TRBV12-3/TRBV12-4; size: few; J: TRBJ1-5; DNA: TGTGCCAGCAGTTTATGGACAGGGGCTAATCAGCCCCAGCATTTT; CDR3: CASSLWTGANQPQHF
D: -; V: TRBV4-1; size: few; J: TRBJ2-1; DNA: TGCGCCAGCAGCCAAGAGGGAGGACACAATGAGCAGTTCTTC; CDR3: CASSQEGGHNEQFF
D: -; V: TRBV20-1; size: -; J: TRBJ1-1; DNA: TGCAGTGCTAGACACAGCAGGAACACTGAAGCTTTCTTT; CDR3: CSARHSRNTEAFF
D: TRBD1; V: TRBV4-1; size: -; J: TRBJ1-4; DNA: TGCGCCAGCAGCCAAGCTGGGACAGGGGAAAAACTGTTTTTT; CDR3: CASSQAGTGEKLFF
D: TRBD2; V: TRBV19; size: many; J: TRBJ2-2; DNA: TGTGCCAGTAGTGTCGATGTAGCGGGAGGGGGATACGGGGAGCTGTTTTTT; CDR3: CASSVDVAGGGYGELFF
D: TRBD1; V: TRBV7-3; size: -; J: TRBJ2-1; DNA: TGTGCCAGCAGACCCCAAGGCCGGGACAGTTTCTACAATGAGCAGTTCTTC; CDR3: CASRPQGRDSFYNEQFF
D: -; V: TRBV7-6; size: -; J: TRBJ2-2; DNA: TGTGCCAGCAGCTCCCCTACAACTTCAACCGGGGAGCTGTTTTTT; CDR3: CASSSPTTSTGELFF
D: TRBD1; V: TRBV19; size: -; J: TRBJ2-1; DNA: TGTGCCAGTAGTATCCCCGGGACAGCCAACAATGAGCAGTTCTTC; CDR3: CASSIPGTANNEQFF
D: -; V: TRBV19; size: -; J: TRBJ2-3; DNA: TGTGCCAGTAGTATAAGCGCTAGCACAGATACGCAGTATTTT; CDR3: CASSISASTDTQYF
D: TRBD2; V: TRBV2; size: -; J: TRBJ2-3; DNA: TGTGCCAGCACCCCTAGGGGGGCGGGAGGAGGTACGCAGTATTTT; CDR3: CASTPRGAGGGTQYF
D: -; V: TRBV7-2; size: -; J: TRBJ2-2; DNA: TGTGCCAACAGCCTAAGACCTACCGGGGAGCTGTTTTTT; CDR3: CANSLRPTGELFF
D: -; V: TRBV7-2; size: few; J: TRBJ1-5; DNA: TGTGCCAGCAGCTTCTCAGGTAATCAGCCCCAGCATTTT; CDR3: CASSFSGNQPQHF
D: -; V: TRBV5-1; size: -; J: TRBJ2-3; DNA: TGCGCCAGCAGCTTGATAACCCCCGATACGCAGTATTTT; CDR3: CASSLITPDTQYF
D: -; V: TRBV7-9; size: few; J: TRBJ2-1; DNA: TGTGCCAGCAGCTTAGGGTCGGGCTACAATGAGCAGTTCTTC; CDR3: CASSLGSGYNEQFF
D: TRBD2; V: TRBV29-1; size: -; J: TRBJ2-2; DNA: TGCAGCGTTAAACGACTAGCGGGGCCCTCGAACACCGGGGAGCTGTTTTTT; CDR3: CSVKRLAGPSNTGELFF
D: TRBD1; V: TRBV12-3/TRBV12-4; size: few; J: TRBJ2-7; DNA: TGTGCCAGTGCTCCGGGACAGGGCTACGAGCAGTACTTC; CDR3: CASAPGQGYEQYF
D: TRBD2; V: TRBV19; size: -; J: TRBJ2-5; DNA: TGTGCCAGTAGACCAGCGGGAGTCCGGGAGACCCAGTACTTC; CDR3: CASRPAGVRETQYF
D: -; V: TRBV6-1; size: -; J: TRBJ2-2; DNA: TGTGCCAGCAGTGAGCAATCAGGTGTCGGGGAGCTGTTTTTT; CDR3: CASSEQSGVGELFF
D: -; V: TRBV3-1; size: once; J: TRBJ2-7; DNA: TGTGCCAGCAGCCTCGGTGTAGGGACCTACGAGCAGTACTTC; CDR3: CASSLGVGTYEQYF
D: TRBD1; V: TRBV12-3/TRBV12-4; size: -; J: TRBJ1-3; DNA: TGTGCCACCGAAGTCGCCACAGGGGGGATAGCTGGAAACACCATATATTTT; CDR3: CATEVATGGIAGNTIYF
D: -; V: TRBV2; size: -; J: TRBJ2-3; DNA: TGTGCCAGCAGTGAGGACCTGTCCTGGGATACGCAGTATTTT; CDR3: CASSEDLSWDTQYF
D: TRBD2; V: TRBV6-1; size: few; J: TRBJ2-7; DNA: TGTGCCAGCAGTCGAAGCGGGAGCGACCCCTACGAGCAGTACTTC; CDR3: CASSRSGSDPYEQYF
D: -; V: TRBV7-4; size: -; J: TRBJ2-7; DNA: TGTGCCAGCAGCTCAGGACTTTACCAATACTACGAGCAGTACTTC; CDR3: CASSSGLYQYYEQYF
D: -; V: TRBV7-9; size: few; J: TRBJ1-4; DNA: TGTGCCAGCAGCTCGATAATCCCGGGACTCCCTGGGAATGAAAAACTGTTTTTT; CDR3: CASSSIIPGLPGNEKLFF
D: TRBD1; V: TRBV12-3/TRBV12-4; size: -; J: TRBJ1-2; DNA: TGTGCCAGCAGGCCAGGGGGCGCGAACTATGGCTACACCTTC; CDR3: CASRPGGANYGYTF
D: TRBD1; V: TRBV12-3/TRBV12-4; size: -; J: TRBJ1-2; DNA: TGTGCCAGCAGAAGGACAGGGCTAGGCTACACCTTC; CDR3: CASRRTGLGYTF
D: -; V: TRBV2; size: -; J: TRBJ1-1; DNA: TGTGCCAGCAGTGACAGAATAAACACTGAAGCTTTCTTT; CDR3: CASSDRINTEAFF
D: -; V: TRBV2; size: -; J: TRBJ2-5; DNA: TGTGCCAGCAGTGGACTCCCCAAGATCCAAGAGACCCAGTACTTC; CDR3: CASSGLPKIQETQYF
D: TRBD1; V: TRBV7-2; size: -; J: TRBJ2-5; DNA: TGTGCCAGCAGCCAGGGACAGGCCGTCGGTTTGGGGGCCCAGTACTTC; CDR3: CASSQGQAVGLGAQYF